This TCR beta chain was retrieved from a study of T cells expressing NK-cell markers. In the study overall: Investigators obtained TCR beta repertoires from sorted CD3+CD56+NKG2C+, CD3+CD56+NKG2C- and CD3+CD56-NKG2C+ T cells. Seven donors tested HCMV-seropositive and one tested seronegative among the eight sequenced.

In the case of this clonotype: Its antigen remains unknown.

This CDR3 is built from 15 residues. Germline assignment: CDR1 ENHRY and CDR2 SYGVKD. Overall study results and limits: The dominant NKG2C+ clonotypes represented about 1.0-7.0% of CD8+ T cells in five to seven donors.

A 5'RACE template switching approach incorporating UMIs was used to make TCR beta cDNA. TCRdb reprocessed the 5' RACE reads, with one entry per CDR3 protein and no DNA. This sample's table reports about 460,000 distinct CDR3 sequences. This rearrangement joins TRBV10-3 to TRBJ2-1. Sequenced material: blood T cells: a sorted CD56 or NKG2C T cell subset, CD4+ or CD8+ T cells, or bulk PBMC T cells (not recorded which). This clonotype originated in a woman in her 50s in good health. CDR3 protein: CAISEGGLTYNEQFF.